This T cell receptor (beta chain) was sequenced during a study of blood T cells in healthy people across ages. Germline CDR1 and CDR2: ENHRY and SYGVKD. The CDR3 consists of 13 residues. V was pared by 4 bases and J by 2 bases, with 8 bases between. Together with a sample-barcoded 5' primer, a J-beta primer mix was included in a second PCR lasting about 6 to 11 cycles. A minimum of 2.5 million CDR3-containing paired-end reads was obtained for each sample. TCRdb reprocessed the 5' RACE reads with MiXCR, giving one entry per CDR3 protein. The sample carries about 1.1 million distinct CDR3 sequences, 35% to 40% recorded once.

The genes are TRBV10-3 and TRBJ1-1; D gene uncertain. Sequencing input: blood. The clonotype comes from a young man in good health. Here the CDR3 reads CAISGEVNTEAFF. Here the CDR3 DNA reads TGTGCCATCAGTGGGGAGGTCAACACTGAAGCTTTCTTT.